These 16 T cell receptor beta chains share one sample of origin, sequenced in a study of blood T cells in healthy people across ages. The second PCR ran about 6 to 12 cycles with a sample-barcoded 5' primer and J-beta primers. A single record per CDR3 protein comes from TCRdb applying MiXCR to the 5' RACE reads. The repertoire holds just under 900,000 distinct CDR3 sequences, with about 30% as singletons. Sequencing input: blood. The receptors shown here come from an elderly woman in good health.

This clonotype was detected many times. V usage is TRBV6-1 and J usage is TRBJ1-5; 8 bases are a match to TRBD1. V gave up 6 bases and J gave up 4 bases; unmatched junction bases: 20. The CDR3 is 19 amino acids. The germline gives CDR1 MNHNS, CDR2 SASEGT. The CDR3 nucleotides are TGTGCCAGCAGCACCCCCTTAACCCAGACAGGGGTGTTTAATCAGCCCCAGCATTTT. As protein: CASSTPLTQTGVFNQPQHF.

As concerns this clonotype: A single base separates this from a much larger clone, so it may be a read error. The V and J genes are TRBV5-6 and TRBJ2-2, with D possibly TRBD1 on 5 matching bases. From germline, CDR1 is SGHDT and CDR2 YYEEEE. The CDR3 contains 14 residues. The CDR3 sequence: CASSLNRNAGELFF. The DNA of the CDR3 is TGTGCCAGCAGCTTAAACAGGAACGCCGGGGAGCTGTTTTTT. The full variable domain, its missing parts supplied by reference TRBV5-6 and TRBJ2-2, is DAGVTQSPTHLIKTRGQQVTLRCSPKSGHDTVSWYQQALGQGPQFIFQYYEEEERQRGNFPDRFSGHQFPNYSSELNVNALLLGDSALYLCASSLNRNAGELFFGEGSRLTVL.

Comments on this clonotype: Possible read error: a much larger clone is one base away. V and J are TRBV20-1 and TRBJ2-3; 14 bases map to TRBD2. Germline V gives CDR1 DFQATT, CDR2 SNEGSKA (reference sequence). The CDR3 is 15 residues long. V was pared by 4 bases and J by 8 bases, with 8 bases of the junction left unmatched. The CDR3 reads CSANPTSGGACTQYF. The CDR3 nucleotides read TGCAGTGCTAACCCGACTAGCGGGGGGGCCTGTACGCAGTATTTT.

This clonotype has ten or more counts. The CDR3 DNA sequence: TGCAGTGCTCGGAGGACCGGGACTAACAGAGATACGCAGTATTTT. Translation: CSARRTGTNRDTQYF. The V gene is TRBV20-1, the J gene TRBJ2-3, with 7 nucleotides matching TRBD2. V dropped 5 bases and J dropped 5; count of bases not matched to a gene: 13. The CDR3 has 15 residues. Germline CDR1 is DFQATT and CDR2 is SNEGSKA (reference sequence).

This clonotype occurred a few times. CDR3 in amino acids: CASSGNRAGARSNYGYTF. The CDR3 bases are TGTGCCAGCAGTGGTAATCGTGCTGGGGCCCGATCTAACTATGGCTACACCTTC. V and J are TRBV2 and TRBJ1-2; D is perhaps TRBD1 (5 bases). The CDR3 is made up of 18 amino acids. In germline, CDR1 is SNHLY, CDR2 FYNNEI. Deletions cut 4 bases from V and 0 bases from J, with 21 bases between.

This CDR3 is CASSTAGVNTEAFF. The CDR3 nucleotides are TGCGCCAGCAGCACAGCCGGGGTGAACACTGAAGCTTTCTTT. The chain links TRBV5-1 to TRBJ1-1, with D hard to call. CDR3 length equals 14 residues. The germline CDR1 and CDR2 sequences are SGHRS and YFSETQ. The V end lost 4 bases, the J end lost 0 bases, and 10 bases lay between the germline ends. Based on the CDR3 plus reference TRBV5-1 and TRBJ1-1, the full variable domain is KAGVTQTPRYLIKTRGQQVTLSCSPISGHRSVSWYQQTPGQGLQFLFEYFSETQRNKGNFPGRFSGRQFSNSRSEMNVSTLELGDSALYLCASSTAGVNTEAFFGQGTRLTVV.

This clonotype was recorded at least ten times. The gene calls are TRBV5-1 and TRBJ2-4; TRBD2 agrees at 7 bases. CDR1 is SGHRS and CDR2 is YFSETQ in the germline V gene. The CDR3 consists of 15 residues. V was pared by 1 base and J by 7 bases, with 8 bases of the junction left unmatched. The CDR3 coding sequence is TGCGCCAGCAGCTTGCCGTCTAGCGGCTTTAACATTCAGTACTTC. Translated: CASSLPSSGFNIQYF.

As for this clonotype: A read error is possible here, since a much larger clone lies one base away. The chain has TRBV7-2 and TRBJ2-5, with D unresolved. Germline V gives CDR1 SGHTA, CDR2 FQGNSA. V lost 0 bases, J lost 11 bases, and 19 bases lay in between. This CDR3 has 15 amino acids. CDR3 sequence reads: CASSLAIAAAVEQYF. As DNA, the CDR3 is TGTGCCAGCAGCTTAGCGATTGCGGCCGCGGTGGAGCAGTACTTC.

At least ten counts were recorded for this clonotype. The CDR3 DNA is TGCGCCAGCAGCTTGGGAGGTGGAGTCTACGAGCAGTACTTC. Translating gives CASSLGGGVYEQYF. The chain is built from TRBV5-1 and TRBJ2-7; no clear D gene. The germline gives CDR1 SGHRS, CDR2 YFSETQ. The germline V and J ends were trimmed by 0 bases and 3 bases, with 10 bases remaining between them. CDR3 length: 14 residues.

The chain employs TRBV12-3 or TRBV12-4 and TRBJ2-3; 10 bases map to TRBD2. CDR3 length equals 16 residues. V was clipped by 2 bases and J by 4 bases; unmatched bases: 6. This CDR3 reads CASSLSGLATADTQYF. CDR3 DNA sequence: TGTGCCAGCAGTTTATCGGGACTAGCGACCGCAGATACGCAGTATTTT.

In its sample, this clonotype was seen a few times. The junction departs from the called germline gene at one end, perhaps through a read error. This chain uses TRBV29-1 with TRBJ2-1; the D call may be TRBD1 or TRBD2 (5 bases each). The CDR3 contains 12 residues. Germline V gene sequence: CDR1 SQVTM, CDR2 ANQGSEA. CDR3 residues: CSVPHQGETQFF. The CDR3 DNA reads as TGTAGCGTTCCCCACCAGGGAGAGACCCAGTTCTTC.

This clonotype has only a few counts. V gene TRBV7-8 combines with J gene TRBJ1-6; possibly TRBD1 for D (5 bases). The CDR3 covers 17 residues. Germline lookup yields CDR1 SGHVS and CDR2 FQNEAQ. Trimming took off 0 bases at V and 10 bases at J, with 19 bases between the two ends. The CDR3 sequence: CASSLALGRQGGSPLHF. CDR3 bases: TGTGCCAGCAGCTTAGCCCTTGGACGGCAGGGTGGCTCACCCCTCCACTTT.

Comment on this clonotype: The junction departs from germline at one end; a sequencing error may be responsible. The chain combines TRBV20-1 with TRBJ2-1, with 8 bases aligning to TRBD1. The CDR3 consists of 16 residues. CDR1 DFQATT and CDR2 SNEGSKA come from the germline V gene (reference sequence). This chain's CDR3 is CSARVRDRSGNNEQFF. In nucleotides, the CDR3 is TGCAGCGCTAGAGTAAGGGACAGGAGTGGGAACAATGAGCAGTTCTTC.

The chain carries TRBV5-5 and TRBJ1-1; no clear D. The CDR3 is made up of 15 amino acids. CDR1 is SGHKS and CDR2 is YYEKEE in the germline V gene (reference sequence). V was trimmed by 1 base and J by 0 bases, leaving 10 bases between them. CDR3 in amino acids: CASSLWEGMNTEAFF. Written as DNA, the CDR3 is TGTGCCAGCAGCTTGTGGGAAGGAATGAACACTGAAGCTTTCTTT.

With regard to this clonotype: A clone one base away is much larger, so this may be a read error. The V gene is TRBV6-6, the J gene TRBJ2-3; D is unclear. Germline CDR1 is MNHNY and CDR2 is SVGAGI (reference sequence). The CDR3 runs to 12 residues. CDR3 sequence: CASSYPLDAQYF. Here the CDR3 DNA reads TGTGCCAGCAGTTACCCTTTAGATGCGCAGTATTTT.

DNA for the CDR3: TGCAGTGCTAGCTTACCAGGGGGCGATGTTCACTATGGCTACACCTTC. Amino acid sequence: CSASLPGGDVHYGYTF. This chain links TRBV20-1 with TRBJ1-2, with TRBD1 matching 8 bases. This CDR3 spans 16 amino acids. Trimming cost V 3 bases and J 3 bases; bases outside gene matches: 12. Germline values: CDR1 DFQATT, CDR2 SNEGSKA (reference sequence).